Listed here are 16 T cell receptor beta chains from one sample, sequenced in a study of synovial regulatory T cells in juvenile arthritis. Method: immunoSEQ multiplex PCR; TCRdb's copy keeps in-frame clones and lacks some. In total, the table holds 7,500 to 10,000 clones. The sequenced sample was Treg cells from blood. Subset given: remaining (HLA-DR-negative) circulating blood Treg cells. These receptors all stem from a donor younger than 30 with juvenile idiopathic arthritis.

This chain joins TRBV7-8 and TRBJ2-1. The CDR3 totals 14 residues. No nucleotide data were recorded. Germline V gene data show CDR1 as SGHVS and CDR2 as FQNEAQ. The CDR3: CASSLYRRPNEQFF.

The rearrangement links TRBV2 to TRBJ2-2; the D gene TCRdb calls, TRBD1, cannot be checked with no DNA. The CDR3 length is 14 residues. The record lacks a DNA sequence. Germline lookup yields CDR1 SNHLY and CDR2 FYNNEI. The CDR3 loop is CASSVAANTGELFF.

The gene calls are TRBV6-4 and TRBJ1-5; TCRdb names TRBD1, which stays unverified in the absence of DNA. Looked up from germline, CDR1 is MRHNA and CDR2 is SNTAGT. The CDR3 extends over 16 amino acids. The DNA is unrecorded. The CDR3 loop is CASSVRTVYSNQPQHF.

The chain joins TRBV2 to TRBJ1-1; TCRdb designates TRBD1, a call that cannot be tested without DNA. Germline values: CDR1 SNHLY, CDR2 FYNNEI. The CDR3 is made up of 13 amino acids. The DNA is not on file. Here the CDR3 reads CASVRGRRTEAFF. Together with reference TRBV2 and TRBJ1-1, the CDR3 gives the full variable domain: EPEVTQTPSHQVTQMGQEVILRCVPISNHLYFYWYRQILGQKVEFLVSFYNNEISEKSEIFDDQFSVERPDGSNFTLKIRSTKLEDSAMYFCASVRGRRTEAFFGQGTRLTVV.

The genes are TRBV18 and TRBJ2-5; TCRdb's D gene call, TRBD2, goes unchecked for lack of DNA. The CDR3 totals 16 residues. No DNA appears here. The germline gives CDR1 KGHSH, CDR2 LQKENI. This chain's CDR3 is CASSPIMAGVGETQYF.

This sequence joins TRBV6-5 and TRBJ2-7; TCRdb reports TRBD2, a call that lacks DNA to check it against. The CDR3 is 13 residues long. No DNA was logged. Germline CDR1 and CDR2: MNHEY and SVGAGI. CDR3 sequence: CASSYRGAYEQYF.

J is TRBJ2-3 and V is TRBV27; the TCRdb call, TRBD2, lacks DNA for checking. The CDR3 length is 15 residues. The nucleotide record is missing. The germline V gene encodes CDR1 MNHEY and CDR2 SMNVEV (reference sequence). CDR3 loop: CASSLLAGGSDTQYF.

CDR3 protein: CASSSRQSTDTQYF. The chain links TRBV5-5 to TRBJ2-3; the D call from TCRdb, TRBD1, cannot be confirmed without DNA. This CDR3 contains 14 residues. No coding sequence is recorded. Germline V gives CDR1 SGHKS, CDR2 YYEKEE (reference sequence). Looking up the rest from reference TRBV5-5 and TRBJ2-3 gives the full variable domain: DAGVTQSPTHLIKTRGQQVTLRCSPISGHKSVSWYQQVLGQGPQFIFQYYEKEERGRGNFPDRFSARQFPNYSSELNVNALLLGDSALYLCASSSRQSTDTQYFGPGTRLTVL.

V is TRBV27 and J is TRBJ2-7. The CDR3 consists of 15 residues. This entry has no DNA. Per the germline V gene, CDR1 is MNHEY and CDR2 is SMNVEV (reference sequence). This CDR3 reads CASRTGPGGSYEQYF.

The chain has TRBV5-8 and TRBJ1-5. This CDR3 has 14 amino acids. No DNA was logged. Per the germline V gene, CDR1 is SGHTS and CDR2 is YDEGEE. CDR3 sequence reads: CASSLRGPDQPQHF.

This chain connects TRBV5-1 to TRBJ2-7; TCRdb returns TRBD1, unconfirmable since there is no DNA. Germline V gene lookup returns CDR1 SGHRS and CDR2 YFSETQ. CDR3 length: 14 residues. The DNA is not on file. This chain's CDR3 is CASSLRTEDYEQYF.

V and J are TRBV5-1 and TRBJ1-2; TCRdb gives TRBD1 as the D gene, but with no DNA this cannot be confirmed. The CDR3 runs 13 residues. No coding sequence is recorded. The germline CDR1 and CDR2 sequences are SGHRS and YFSETQ. CDR3 protein: CASSLVGDYGYTF. Full variable domain (rest looked up from reference TRBV5-1 and TRBJ1-2): KAGVTQTPRYLIKTRGQQVTLSCSPISGHRSVSWYQQTPGQGLQFLFEYFSETQRNKGNFPGRFSGRQFSNSRSEMNVSTLELGDSALYLCASSLVGDYGYTFGSGTRLTVV.

The rearrangement links TRBV14 to TRBJ2-1; with no DNA, the TCRdb D assignment of TRBD2 cannot be verified. The V gene's germline CDR1 is SGHDN and CDR2 FVKESK. The CDR3 loop spans 19 amino acids. The DNA sequence is not available. The CDR3 sequence is CASSHAGTSGRGSYNEQFF. The full variable domain, completed using reference TRBV14 and TRBJ2-1, is EAGVTQFPSHSVIEKGQTVTLRCDPISGHDNLYWYRRVMGKEIKFLLHFVKESKQDESGMPNNRFLAERTGGTYSTLKVQPAELEDSGVYFCASSHAGTSGRGSYNEQFFGPGTRLTVL.

J is TRBJ2-1 and V is TRBV5-4; TCRdb selects TRBD2, and the lack of DNA leaves this call unchecked. This CDR3 comprises 15 residues. No nucleotide data were recorded. CDR1 is SGHNT and CDR2 is YYREEE in the germline V gene (reference sequence). The CDR3 here is CASSLGTSGMGEQFF.

The V and J genes are TRBV4-1 and TRBJ2-2; as DNA is missing, the TRBD2 call by TCRdb cannot be tested. The germline CDR1 and CDR2 sequences are MGHRA and YSYEKL. The CDR3 spans 17 residues. Only the protein sequence is given. CDR3 loop: CASSQDWSGGKTGELFF.

The chain carries TRBV10-1 and TRBJ2-7; there is no DNA to check the TCRdb D call of TRBD2. Germline assignment: CDR1 WNHNN and CDR2 SYGVQD (reference sequence). This CDR3 is 15 amino acids long. Only the protein is available. The CDR3 loop is CASSESGSGTYEQYF.